The following is a TCR beta chain sequence with its context. Its cognate antigen is unknown. Germline lookup yields CDR1 LGHDT and CDR2 YNNKEL (reference sequence). The CDR3 totals 15 residues. V lost 2 bases, J lost 3 bases, and 11 bases lay in between. This entry belongs to a study of T cell responses to AZD1222 COVID-19 vaccine. Some clones are missing from TCRdb's copy, which holds only in-frame ones; the method was immunoSEQ multiplex PCR. The sample holds about 73,000 clones, around three quarters seen once. Study-level findings and limits: Repertoires were collected only later (after the peak T cell response had occurred). Within unmutated variant regions lay the reported targets of nearly half of spike-specific TCRs. The donors showed a predominance of white British ancestry and of females, with possible underestimation of clonal diversity. Two AZD1222 administrations were followed by greater Spike-specific TCR breadth and depth.

The material sequenced was peripheral blood, taken 28 days after the second AZD1222 dose. V usage is TRBV3-1 (or the pseudogene TRBV3-2) and J usage is TRBJ1-5, with a weak D call TRBD1 (5 bases). The receptor's source is an adult who received the AZD1222 COVID-19 vaccine. CDR3: CASSQSGRLNQPQHF. For the CDR3, the DNA is TGTGCCAGCAGCCAATCGGGACGTCTCAATCAGCCCCAGCATTTT.